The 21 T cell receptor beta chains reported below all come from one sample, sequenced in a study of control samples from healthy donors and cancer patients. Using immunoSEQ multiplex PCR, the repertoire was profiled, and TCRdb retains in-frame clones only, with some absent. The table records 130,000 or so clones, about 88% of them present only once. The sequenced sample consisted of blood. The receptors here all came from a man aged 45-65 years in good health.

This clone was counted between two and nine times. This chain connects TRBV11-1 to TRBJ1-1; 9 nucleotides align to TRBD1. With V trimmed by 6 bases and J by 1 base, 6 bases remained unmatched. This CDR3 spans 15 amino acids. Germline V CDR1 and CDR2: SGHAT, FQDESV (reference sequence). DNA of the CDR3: TGTGCCAGCAGAGTAACAGGGGGCCGGAACACTGAAGCTTTCTTT. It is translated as CASRVTGGRNTEAFF.

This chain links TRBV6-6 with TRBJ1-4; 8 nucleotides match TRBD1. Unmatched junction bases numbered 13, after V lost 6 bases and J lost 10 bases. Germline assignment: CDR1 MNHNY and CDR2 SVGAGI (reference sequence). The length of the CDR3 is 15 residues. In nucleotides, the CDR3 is TGTGCCAGCAGGACCGGGACAGGCGATATGGGAAAACTGTTTTTT. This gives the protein CASRTGTGDMGKLFF.

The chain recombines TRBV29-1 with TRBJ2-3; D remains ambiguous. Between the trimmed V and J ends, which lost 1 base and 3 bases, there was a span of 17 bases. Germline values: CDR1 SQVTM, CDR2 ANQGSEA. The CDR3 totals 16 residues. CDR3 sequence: CSVEGVAWQLTDTQYF. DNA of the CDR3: TGCAGCGTTGAAGGCGTGGCCTGGCAGCTGACAGATACGCAGTATTTT.

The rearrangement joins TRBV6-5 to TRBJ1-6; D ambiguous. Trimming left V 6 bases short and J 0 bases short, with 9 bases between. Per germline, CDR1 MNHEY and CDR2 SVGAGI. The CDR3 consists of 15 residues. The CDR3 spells CASSSLGSYNSPLHF. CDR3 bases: TGTGCCAGCAGCAGTCTAGGCTCCTATAATTCACCCCTCCACTTT.

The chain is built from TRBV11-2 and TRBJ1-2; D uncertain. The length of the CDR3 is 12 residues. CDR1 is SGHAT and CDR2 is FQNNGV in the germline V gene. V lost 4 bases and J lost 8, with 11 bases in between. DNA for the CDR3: TGTGCCAGCAGCTCAAGCGACGTCGGCTACACCTTC. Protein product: CASSSSDVGYTF.

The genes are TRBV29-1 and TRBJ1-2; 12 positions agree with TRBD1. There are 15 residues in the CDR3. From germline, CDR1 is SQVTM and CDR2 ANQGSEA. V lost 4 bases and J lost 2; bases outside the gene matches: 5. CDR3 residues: CSVGGTGGMNYGYTF. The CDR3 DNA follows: TGCAGCGTTGGGGGGACAGGGGGCATGAACTATGGCTACACCTTC.

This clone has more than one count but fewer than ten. The CDR3 DNA reads as TGTGCCAGCAGTGAAGACCACGGTTCCCATCAGCCCCAGCATTTT. Translating gives CASSEDHGSHQPQHF. This chain uses TRBV2 with TRBJ1-5, with D unresolved. Germline loops: CDR1 SNHLY, CDR2 FYNNEI. The CDR3 contains 15 residues. V was cut by 1 base and J by 5 bases, with 12 bases left in between.

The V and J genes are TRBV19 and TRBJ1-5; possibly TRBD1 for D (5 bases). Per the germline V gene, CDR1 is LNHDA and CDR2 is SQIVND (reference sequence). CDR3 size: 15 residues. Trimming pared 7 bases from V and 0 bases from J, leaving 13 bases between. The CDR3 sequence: CASTGRGLSNQPQHF. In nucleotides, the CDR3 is TGTGCCAGTACAGGGAGAGGCCTTAGCAATCAGCCCCAGCATTTT. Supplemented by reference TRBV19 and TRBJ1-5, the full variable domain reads DGGITQSPKYLFRKEGQNVTLSCEQNLNHDAMYWYRQDPGQGLRLIYYSQIVNDFQKGDIAEGYSVSREKKESFPLTVTSAQKNPTAFYLCASTGRGLSNQPQHFGDGTRLSIL.

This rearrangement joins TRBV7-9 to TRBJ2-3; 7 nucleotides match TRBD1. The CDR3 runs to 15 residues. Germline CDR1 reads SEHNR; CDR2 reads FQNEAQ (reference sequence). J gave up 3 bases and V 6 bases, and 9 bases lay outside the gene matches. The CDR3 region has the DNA TGTGCCAGCAGTAAGACAGGGATAGGAACAGATACGCAGTATTTT. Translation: CASSKTGIGTDTQYF.

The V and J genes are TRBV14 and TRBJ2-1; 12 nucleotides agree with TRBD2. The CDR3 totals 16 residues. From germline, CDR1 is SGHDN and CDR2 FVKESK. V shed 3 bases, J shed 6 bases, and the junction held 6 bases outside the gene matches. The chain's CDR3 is CASSQVPGLAGNEQFF. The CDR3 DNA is TGTGCCAGCAGCCAGGTCCCGGGACTAGCGGGCAATGAGCAGTTCTTC.

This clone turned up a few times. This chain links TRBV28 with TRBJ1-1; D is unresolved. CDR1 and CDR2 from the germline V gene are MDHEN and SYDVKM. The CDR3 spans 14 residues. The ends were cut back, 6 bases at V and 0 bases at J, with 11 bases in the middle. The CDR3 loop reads CASRKGRMNTEAFF. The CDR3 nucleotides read TGTGCCAGCAGAAAGGGCCGGATGAACACTGAAGCTTTCTTT.

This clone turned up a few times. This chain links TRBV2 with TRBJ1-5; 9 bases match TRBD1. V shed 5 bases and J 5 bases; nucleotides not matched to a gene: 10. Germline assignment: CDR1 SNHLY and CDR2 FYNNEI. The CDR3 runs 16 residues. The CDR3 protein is CASSPRLTGGYQPQHF. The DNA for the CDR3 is TGTGCCAGCAGTCCAAGACTGACAGGGGGGTATCAGCCCCAGCATTTT.

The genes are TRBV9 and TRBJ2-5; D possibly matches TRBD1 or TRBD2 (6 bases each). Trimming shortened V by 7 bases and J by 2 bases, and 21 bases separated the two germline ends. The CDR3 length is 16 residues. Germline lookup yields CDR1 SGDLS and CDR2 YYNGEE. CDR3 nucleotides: TGTGCCAGCGCCGAGGGGGGCTGGACGGGTCAAGAGACCCAGTACTTC. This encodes CASAEGGWTGQETQYF.

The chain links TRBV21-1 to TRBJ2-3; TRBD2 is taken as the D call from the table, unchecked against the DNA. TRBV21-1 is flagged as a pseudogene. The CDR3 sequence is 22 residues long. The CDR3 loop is CASSTGILPGLGFTKGLGTQYF. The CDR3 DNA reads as TGTGCCAGCAGCACTGGGATTTTGCCGGGACTAGGTTTTACGAAAGGGTTGGGTACGCAGTATTTT.

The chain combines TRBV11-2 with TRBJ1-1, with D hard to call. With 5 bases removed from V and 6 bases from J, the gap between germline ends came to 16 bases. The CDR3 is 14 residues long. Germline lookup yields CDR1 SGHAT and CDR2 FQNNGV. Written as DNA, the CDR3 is TGTGCCAGCAGCCAATCGGGCTCGAATCCTGAAGCTTTCTTT. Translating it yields CASSQSGSNPEAFF.

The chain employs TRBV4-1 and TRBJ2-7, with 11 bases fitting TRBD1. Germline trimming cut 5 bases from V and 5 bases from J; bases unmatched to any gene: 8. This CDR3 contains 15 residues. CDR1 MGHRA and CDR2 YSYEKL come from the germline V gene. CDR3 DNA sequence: TGCGCCAGCAGCTACCGGGACAGGGGGTCCAACGAGCAGTACTTC. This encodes CASSYRDRGSNEQYF.

The DNA of the CDR3 is TGTGCCAGCAGCTCAGCCCAGGGATATAATTCACCCCTCCACTTT. It codes for CASSSAQGYNSPLHF. V and J are TRBV13 and TRBJ1-6; a possible D gene is TRBD1 (5 bases). V was cut by 4 bases and J by 4 bases, with 11 bases left in between. CDR1 is PRHDT and CDR2 is FYEKMQ in the germline V gene (reference sequence). This CDR3 has 15 residues.

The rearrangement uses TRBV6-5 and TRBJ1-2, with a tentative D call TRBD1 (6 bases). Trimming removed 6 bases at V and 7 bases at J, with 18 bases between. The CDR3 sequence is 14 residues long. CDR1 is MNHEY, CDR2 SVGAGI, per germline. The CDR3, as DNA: TGTGCCAGCAGACAACAGGGTTCTCAGTCTGGCTACACCTTC. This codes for CASRQQGSQSGYTF.

The CDR3 bases are TGTGCCAGCAGCTTAGTAGGGGACCCCTCTGGGGCCAACGTCCTGACTTTC. Translated: CASSLVGDPSGANVLTF. The rearrangement uses TRBV7-3 and TRBJ2-6; D might be TRBD1 or TRBD2, each matching 5 bases. With 2 bases removed from V and 0 bases from J, the gap between germline ends came to 11 bases. This CDR3 region has 17 residues. Germline-derived CDR1 and CDR2 are SGHTA and FQGTGA. The full variable domain, in which reference TRBV7-3 and TRBJ2-6 provide the parts outside the CDR3, is GAGVSQTPSNKVTEKGKYVELRCDPISGHTALYWYRQSLGQGPEFLIYFQGTGAADDSGLPNDRFFAVRPEGSVSTLKIQRTERGDSAVYLCASSLVGDPSGANVLTFGAGSRLTVL.

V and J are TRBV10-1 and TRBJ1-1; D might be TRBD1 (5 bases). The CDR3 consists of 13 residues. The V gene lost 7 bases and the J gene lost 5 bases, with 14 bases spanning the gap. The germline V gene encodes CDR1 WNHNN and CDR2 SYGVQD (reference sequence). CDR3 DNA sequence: TGCGCCAGCAAGGCAGGGATGGGAACTGAAGCTTTCTTT. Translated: CASKAGMGTEAFF.

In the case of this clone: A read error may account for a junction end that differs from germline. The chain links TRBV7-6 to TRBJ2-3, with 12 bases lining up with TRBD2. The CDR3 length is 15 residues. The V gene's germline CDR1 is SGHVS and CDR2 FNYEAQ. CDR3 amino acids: CASSLAGGRADTQYF. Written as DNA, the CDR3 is TGTGCCAGCAGCCTAGCGGGGGGGCGCGCAGATACGCAGTATTTT. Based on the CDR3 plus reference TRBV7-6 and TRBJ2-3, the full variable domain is GAGVSQSPRYKVTKRGQDVALRCDPISGHVSLYWYRQALGQGPEFLTYFNYEAQQDKSGLPNDRFSAERPEGSISTLTIQRTEQRDSAMYRCASSLAGGRADTQYFGPGTRLTVL.